This T cell receptor (beta chain) derives from a study of regulatory T cells in long-lasting Graves disease. Arm-PCR of CDR3 regions and iRepertoire HTBI primers were the basis on which TCR beta libraries were built. TCRdb reprocessed the multiplex PCR reads via MiXCR and lists one record per CDR3 protein. The table lists roughly 500,000 distinct CDR3 sequences, less than 15% of them singletons. The time point is: newly diagnosed GD, antithyroid drugs for less than 3 months. The TCR library was prepared using RNA isolated from PBMCs. V lost 0 bases to trimming and J lost 8 bases, with 16 bases between them. The germline V gene has CDR1 GTSNPN and CDR2 SVGIG (reference sequence). The CDR3 is 14 amino acids. This clonotype appeared a few times. The sample was also reused in another study, on T cells in Graves' hyperthyroidism and ophthalmopathy. According to that study: Researchers ran a first-round RT-PCR on the TCR CDR3 using the HTBI primer set.

The TCR originated in a man aged 25 to 40 with Graves disease. V and J are TRBV30 and TRBJ1-2; the D is unclear. This material consisted of peripheral blood mononuclear cells (PBMCs), taken at new diagnosis, from a patient treated with antithyroid drugs. The CDR3, as DNA: TGTGCCTGGAGTGTAAAGTTTGGTAGTAGAGGCTACACCTTC. Encoded protein: CAWSVKFGSRGYTF.